The sequence of this T cell receptor beta chain was determined in a study of T cells expressing NK-cell markers. For the study at large: Obtained from sorted CD3+CD56+NKG2C+, CD3+CD56+NKG2C- and CD3+CD56-NKG2C+ T cells were the TCR beta repertoires. One of the eight sequenced donors was seronegative, whereas the other seven were HCMV-seropositive.

Broader study findings: Certain NKG2C+ T cell clones were expanded, and their HCMV specificity remained unclear.

The CDR3 has 13 residues. Per germline, CDR1 DFQATT and CDR2 SNEGSKA (reference sequence). On this clonotype itself: The antigen remains undetermined.

5'RACE template switching with UMIs produced the TCR beta cDNA. TCRdb processed the 5' RACE reads again and assigns one entry to each CDR3 protein, with no DNA. The specimen's table records 150,000 to 180,000 distinct CDR3 sequences. The rearrangement joins TRBV20-1 to TRBJ2-7; checking the TCRdb D call of TRBD1 is not possible without DNA. Specimen: blood T cells: a sorted CD56 or NKG2C T cell subset, CD4+ or CD8+ T cells, or bulk PBMC T cells (not recorded which). This sequence originates from a woman aged 50 to 60 in good health. The CDR3: CSAREGGLYEQYF.